This T cell receptor beta chain originates from a study of PD-L1 blockade in urothelial cancer. Time point noted: peripheral blood 6 weeks after treatment start. Profiling relied on immunoSEQ multiplex PCR, and the TCRdb table lists in-frame clones only, not all of them. Found here are about 40,000 clones, 75% to 90% of them singletons; the top ten hold roughly a quarter. The germline V gene encodes CDR1 SGHTA and CDR2 FQGNSA. Trimming shortened V by 5 bases and J by 8 bases, and 9 bases separated the two germline ends. CDR3 length: 12 residues. This specimen was PBMCs, taken around atezolizumab (anti-PD-L1) treatment. This rearrangement joins TRBV7-2 to TRBJ1-4; D is unresolved. The receptor was derived from a man aged 60-69 years with urothelial cancer. The CDR3 DNA follows: TGTGCCAGCAGCCCCGGCGGGGAAAAACTGTTTTTT. Amino acid sequence: CASSPGGEKLFF.